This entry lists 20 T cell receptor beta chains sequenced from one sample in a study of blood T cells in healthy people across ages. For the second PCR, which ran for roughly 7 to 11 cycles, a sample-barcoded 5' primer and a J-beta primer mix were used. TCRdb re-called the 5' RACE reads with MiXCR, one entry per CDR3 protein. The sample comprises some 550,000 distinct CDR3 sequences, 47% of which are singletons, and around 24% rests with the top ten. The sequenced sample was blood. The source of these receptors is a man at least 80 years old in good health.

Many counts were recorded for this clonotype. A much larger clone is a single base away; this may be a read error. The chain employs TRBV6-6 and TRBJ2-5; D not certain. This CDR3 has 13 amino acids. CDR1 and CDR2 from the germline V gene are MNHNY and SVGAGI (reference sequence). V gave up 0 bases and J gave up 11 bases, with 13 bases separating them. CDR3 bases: TGTGCCAGCAGTTACTCGGGTACTTATGAGCAGTACTTC. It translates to CASSYSGTYEQYF.

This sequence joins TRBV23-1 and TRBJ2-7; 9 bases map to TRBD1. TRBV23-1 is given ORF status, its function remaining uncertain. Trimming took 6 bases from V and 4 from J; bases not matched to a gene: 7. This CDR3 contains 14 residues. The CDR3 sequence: CASRRGQGIYEQYF. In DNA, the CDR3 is TGCGCCAGCAGACGGGGACAGGGCATTTACGAGCAGTACTTC.

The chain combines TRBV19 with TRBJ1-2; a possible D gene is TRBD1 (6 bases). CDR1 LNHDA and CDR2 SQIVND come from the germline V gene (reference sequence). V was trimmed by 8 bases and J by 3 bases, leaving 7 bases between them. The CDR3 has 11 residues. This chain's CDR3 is CASGTHYGYTF. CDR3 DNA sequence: TGTGCCAGTGGGACACACTATGGCTACACCTTC.

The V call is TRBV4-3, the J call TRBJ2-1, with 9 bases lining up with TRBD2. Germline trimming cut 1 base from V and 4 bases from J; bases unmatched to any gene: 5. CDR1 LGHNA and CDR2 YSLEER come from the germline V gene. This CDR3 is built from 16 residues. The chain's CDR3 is CASSQASSGVYNEQFF. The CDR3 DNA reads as TGCGCCAGCAGCCAAGCTTCTAGCGGGGTGTACAATGAGCAGTTCTTC.

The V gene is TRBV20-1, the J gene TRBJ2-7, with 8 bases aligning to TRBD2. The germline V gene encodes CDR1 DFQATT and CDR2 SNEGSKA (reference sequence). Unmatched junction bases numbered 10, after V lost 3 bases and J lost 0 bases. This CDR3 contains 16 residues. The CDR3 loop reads CSASRLAGPSSYEQYF. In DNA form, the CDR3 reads TGCAGTGCTAGCCGGCTAGCGGGCCCGAGCTCCTACGAGCAGTACTTC.

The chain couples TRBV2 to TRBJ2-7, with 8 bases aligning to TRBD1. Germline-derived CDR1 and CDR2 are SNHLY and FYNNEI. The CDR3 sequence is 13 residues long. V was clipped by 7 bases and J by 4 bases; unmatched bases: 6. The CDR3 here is CASNWDRLYEQYF. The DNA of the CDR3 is TGTGCCAGCAATTGGGACAGGTTATACGAGCAGTACTTC.

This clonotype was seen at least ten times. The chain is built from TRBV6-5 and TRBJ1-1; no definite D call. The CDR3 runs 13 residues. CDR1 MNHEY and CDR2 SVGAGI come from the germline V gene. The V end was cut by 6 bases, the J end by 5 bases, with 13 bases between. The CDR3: CASSPPGRTEAFF. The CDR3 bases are TGTGCCAGCAGCCCCCCGGGGAGAACTGAAGCTTTCTTT.

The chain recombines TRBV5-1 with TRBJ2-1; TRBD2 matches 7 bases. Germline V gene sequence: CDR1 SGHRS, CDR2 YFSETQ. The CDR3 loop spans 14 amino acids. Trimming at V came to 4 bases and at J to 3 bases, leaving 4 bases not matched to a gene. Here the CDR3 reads CASSRGLDYNEQFF. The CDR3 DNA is TGCGCCAGCAGCCGCGGACTAGACTACAATGAGCAGTTCTTC.

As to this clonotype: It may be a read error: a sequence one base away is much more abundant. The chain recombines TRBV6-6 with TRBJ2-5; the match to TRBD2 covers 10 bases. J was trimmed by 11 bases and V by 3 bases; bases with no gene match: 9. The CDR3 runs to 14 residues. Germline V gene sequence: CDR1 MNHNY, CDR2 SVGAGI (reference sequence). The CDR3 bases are TGTGCCAGCAGTTATCCTAGCGGGAGCAATGAGCAGTACTTC. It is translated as CASSYPSGSNEQYF.

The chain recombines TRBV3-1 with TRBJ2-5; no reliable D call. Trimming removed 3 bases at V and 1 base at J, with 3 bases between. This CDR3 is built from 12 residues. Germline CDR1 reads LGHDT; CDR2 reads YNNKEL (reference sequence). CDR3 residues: CASSQFQETQYF. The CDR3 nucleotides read TGTGCCAGCAGCCAGTTCCAAGAGACCCAGTACTTC.

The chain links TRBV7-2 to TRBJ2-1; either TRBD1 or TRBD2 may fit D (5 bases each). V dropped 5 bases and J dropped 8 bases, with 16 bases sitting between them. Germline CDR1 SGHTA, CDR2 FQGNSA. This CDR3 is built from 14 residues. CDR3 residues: CASSPSGVGDEQFF. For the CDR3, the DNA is TGTGCCAGCAGCCCCTCCGGGGTGGGGGATGAGCAGTTCTTC. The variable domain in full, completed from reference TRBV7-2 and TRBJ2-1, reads GAGVSQSPSNKVTEKGKDVELRCDPISGHTALYWYRQSLGQGLEFLIYFQGNSAPDKSGLPSDRFSAERTGGSVSTLTIQRTQQEDSAVYLCASSPSGVGDEQFFGPGTRLTVL.

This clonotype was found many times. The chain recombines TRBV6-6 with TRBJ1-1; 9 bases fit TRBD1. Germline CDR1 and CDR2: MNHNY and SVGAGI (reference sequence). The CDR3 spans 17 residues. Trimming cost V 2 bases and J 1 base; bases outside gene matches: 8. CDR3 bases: TGTGCCAGCAGTTACACAGGGGGCGCGAGGGGGAACACTGAAGCTTTCTTT. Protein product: CASSYTGGARGNTEAFF.

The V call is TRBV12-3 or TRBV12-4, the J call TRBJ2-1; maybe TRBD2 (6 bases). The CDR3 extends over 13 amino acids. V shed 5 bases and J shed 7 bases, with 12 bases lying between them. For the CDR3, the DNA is TGTGCCAGCAGTCTAATGGGGAGGAATGAGCAGTTCTTC. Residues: CASSLMGRNEQFF.

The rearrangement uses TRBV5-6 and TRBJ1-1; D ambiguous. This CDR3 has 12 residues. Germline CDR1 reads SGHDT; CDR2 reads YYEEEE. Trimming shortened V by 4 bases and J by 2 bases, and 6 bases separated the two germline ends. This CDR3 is CASSRYNTEAFF. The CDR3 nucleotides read TGTGCCAGCAGCCGGTATAACACTGAAGCTTTCTTT.

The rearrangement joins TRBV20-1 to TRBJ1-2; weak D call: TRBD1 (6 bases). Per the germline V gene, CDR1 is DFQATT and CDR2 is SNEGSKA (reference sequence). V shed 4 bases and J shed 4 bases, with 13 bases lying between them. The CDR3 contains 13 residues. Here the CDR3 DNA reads TGCAGTGCTAAGGGGGAGCACAGCTATGGCTACACCTTC. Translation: CSAKGEHSYGYTF.

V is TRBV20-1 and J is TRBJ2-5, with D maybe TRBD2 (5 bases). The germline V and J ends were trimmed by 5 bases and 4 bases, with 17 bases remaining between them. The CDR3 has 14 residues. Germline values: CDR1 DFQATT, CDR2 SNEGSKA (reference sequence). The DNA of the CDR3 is TGCAGTGCTCAAGAGGGTGTAGTGGGAGAGACCCAGTACTTC. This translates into CSAQEGVVGETQYF.

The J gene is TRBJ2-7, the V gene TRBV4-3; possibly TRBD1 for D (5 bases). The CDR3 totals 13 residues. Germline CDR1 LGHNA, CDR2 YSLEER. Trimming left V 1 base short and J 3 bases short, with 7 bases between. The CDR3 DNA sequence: TGCGCCAGCAGCCAAGTCCAGGGCTACGAGCAGTACTTC. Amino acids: CASSQVQGYEQYF.

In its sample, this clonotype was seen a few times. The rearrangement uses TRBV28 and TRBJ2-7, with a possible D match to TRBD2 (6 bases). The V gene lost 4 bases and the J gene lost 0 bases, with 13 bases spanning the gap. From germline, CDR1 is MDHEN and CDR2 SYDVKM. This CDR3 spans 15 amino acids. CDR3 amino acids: CASSSPGGSSYEQYF. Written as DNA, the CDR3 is TGTGCCAGCAGTTCCCCCGGAGGGAGCTCCTACGAGCAGTACTTC. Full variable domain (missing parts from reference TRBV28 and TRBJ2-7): DVKVTQSSRYLVKRTGEKVFLECVQDMDHENMFWYRQDPGLGLRLIYFSYDVKMKEKGDIPEGYSVSREKKERFSLILESASTNQTSMYLCASSSPGGSSYEQYFGPGTRLTVT.

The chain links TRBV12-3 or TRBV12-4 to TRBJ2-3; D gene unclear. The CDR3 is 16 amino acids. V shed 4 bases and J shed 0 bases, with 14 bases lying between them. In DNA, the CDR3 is TGTGCCAGCAGTTCGTTGGGGTCAGCTAGCACAGATACGCAGTATTTT. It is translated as CASSSLGSASTDTQYF.

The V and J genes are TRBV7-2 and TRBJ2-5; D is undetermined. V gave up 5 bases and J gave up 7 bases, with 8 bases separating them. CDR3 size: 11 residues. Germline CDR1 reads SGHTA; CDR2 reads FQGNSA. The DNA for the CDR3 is TGTGCCAGCAGCCCGATGGGGACCCAGTACTTC. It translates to CASSPMGTQYF.